These 29 T cell receptor beta chains originate from one sample sequenced in a study of shared clonotypes between healthy human individuals. Profiled with immunoSEQ multiplex PCR; TCRdb holds only in-frame clones, not every one. The table has about a million clones, 65% to 80% seen once; the top ten hold around 1.5%. Sequencing was done on a sample of memory CD4+ T cells sorted from blood. Subset in this sample: CD45RA-negative fraction. These receptor sequences come from a man in his late teens or twenties in good health.

The V gene is TRBV6-6, the J gene TRBJ1-6, with D uncertain. V was shortened by 2 bases and J by 6 bases, with 5 bases between the two germline ends. This CDR3 contains 13 residues. The germline V gene encodes CDR1 MNHNY and CDR2 SVGAGI (reference sequence). This chain's CDR3 is CASSYVVNSPLHF. Written as DNA, the CDR3 is TGTGCCAGCAGTTACGTGGTTAATTCACCCCTCCACTTT.

The chain uses TRBV4-2 and TRBJ1-1, with a possible D match to TRBD1 (6 bases). Germline V gene sequence: CDR1 LGHNA, CDR2 YNFKEQ. The CDR3 runs 15 residues. The V end was cut by 0 bases, the J end by 7 bases, with 15 bases between. The CDR3 loop is CASSQEARGANEAFF. In DNA form, the CDR3 reads TGTGCCAGCAGCCAAGAGGCGCGGGGGGCCAATGAAGCTTTCTTT.

The chain is built from TRBV7-2 and TRBJ1-5, with D uncertain. The germline CDR1 and CDR2 sequences are SGHTA and FQGNSA. CDR3 size: 13 residues. Trimming removed 1 base at V and 7 bases at J, with 8 bases between. The CDR3 reads CASSLEISQPQHF. The CDR3 bases are TGTGCCAGCAGCTTAGAGATCAGCCAGCCCCAGCATTTT.

CDR3 protein: CASNKGGSRTGELFF. The CDR3 DNA reads as TGTGCCAGCAATAAAGGGGGGAGTCGAACCGGGGAGCTGTTTTTT. The chain is built from TRBV7-2 and TRBJ2-2; tentatively, D is TRBD1 or TRBD2 (6 bases each). The germline V gene has CDR1 SGHTA and CDR2 FQGNSA. Trimming cost V 7 bases and J 5 bases, with 17 bases left between them. The CDR3 is 15 residues long. Full variable domain (remainder filled in from reference TRBV7-2 and TRBJ2-2): GAGVSQSPSNKVTEKGKDVELRCDPISGHTALYWYRQSLGQGLEFLIYFQGNSAPDKSGLPSDRFSAERTGGSVSTLTIQRTQQEDSAVYLCASNKGGSRTGELFFGEGSRLTVL.

This chain links TRBV2 with TRBJ2-7; a possible D gene is TRBD2 (6 bases). Trimming left V 7 bases short and J 5 bases short, with 9 bases between. This CDR3 contains 11 residues. Germline-derived CDR1 and CDR2 are SNHLY and FYNNEI. Here the CDR3 reads CASTGRNEQYF. CDR3 sequence (DNA): TGTGCCAGCACAGGGAGGAACGAGCAGTACTTC.

V gene TRBV28 combines with J gene TRBJ1-2; TRBD1 matches at 7 bases. The CDR3 is made up of 16 amino acids. Germline CDR1 MDHEN, CDR2 SYDVKM. After removal of 2 bases from V and 9 bases from J, the junction contained 15 bases not matched to a gene. CDR3 coding DNA: TGTGCCAGCAGTTTACCTGGACAGGAAAGGGTTTTCAGCTACACCTTC. This codes for CASSLPGQERVFSYTF.

The chain combines TRBV28 with TRBJ2-7, with a tentative D call TRBD2 (6 bases). V was shortened by 7 bases and J by 4 bases, with 17 bases between the two germline ends. The CDR3 is made up of 14 amino acids. Per germline, CDR1 MDHEN and CDR2 SYDVKM. The CDR3 DNA sequence: TGTGCCAGCAAACCCGGAGGGCTGCGGTACGAGCAGTACTTC. This gives the protein CASKPGGLRYEQYF.

The chain has TRBV6-1 and TRBJ2-7; 10 nucleotides match TRBD2. The junction had 2 bases not matched to a gene; V was cut back by 1 base and J by 2 bases. The CDR3 spans 15 residues. Germline CDR1 MNHNS, CDR2 SASEGT. The DNA for the CDR3 is TGTGCCAGCAGTGAAGATGGACTAGCGGCCTACGAGCAGTACTTC. Translating it yields CASSEDGLAAYEQYF.

This clone was counted many times. V usage is TRBV5-1 and J usage is TRBJ1-4; D is undetermined. Germline V CDR1 and CDR2: SGHRS, YFSETQ. Deletions cut 0 bases from V and 5 bases from J, with 11 bases between. The CDR3 contains 15 residues. The CDR3 DNA is TGCGCCAGCAGCTTGGGGACCAACCCCAATGAAAAACTGTTTTTT. Its protein is CASSLGTNPNEKLFF.

This clone was counted a single time. This specimen includes other DNA sequences encoding the same CDR3. The chain is built from TRBV4-3 and TRBJ1-6; D not resolved. Trimming shortened V by 1 base and J by 7 bases, and 8 bases separated the two germline ends. This CDR3 spans 14 amino acids. Germline V gene data show CDR1 as LGHNA and CDR2 as YSLEER. CDR3 sequence reads: CASSQVQENSPLHF. The CDR3 DNA reads TGCGCCAGCAGCCAAGTTCAGGAAAATTCACCCCTCCACTTT.

This rearrangement joins TRBV30 to TRBJ2-7; D uncertain. From germline, CDR1 is GTSNPN and CDR2 SVGIG (reference sequence). Trimming shortened V by 3 bases and J by 4 bases, and 13 bases separated the two germline ends. The CDR3 totals 13 residues. The CDR3 spells CAWSPANRYEQYF. For the CDR3, the DNA is TGTGCCTGGAGCCCCGCGAACAGATACGAGCAGTACTTC.

This clone was detected a few times. V is TRBV5-1 and J is TRBJ2-3; possibly TRBD1 for D (6 bases). The germline V gene encodes CDR1 SGHRS and CDR2 YFSETQ. Trimming took 5 bases from V and 2 from J, leaving 15 bases between them. The CDR3 is 15 residues long. The CDR3 is CASSRRGTFTDTQYF. CDR3 nucleotides: TGCGCCAGCAGTCGCAGGGGTACCTTCACAGATACGCAGTATTTT.

V and J are TRBV19 and TRBJ2-7; 9 positions match TRBD1. The germline CDR1 and CDR2 sequences are LNHDA and SQIVND (reference sequence). J gave up 8 bases and V 6 bases, and 11 bases lay outside the gene matches. This CDR3 spans 14 amino acids. Here the CDR3 DNA reads TGTGCCAGTAGGCCGGACAGGGGCGCTACGCAGCAGTACTTC. This encodes CASRPDRGATQQYF.

This clone has just a few counts. The genes are TRBV10-2 and TRBJ2-2; D not resolved. V was pared by 3 bases and J by 4 bases, with 3 bases between. Germline CDR1 reads WSHSY; CDR2 reads SAAADI. CDR3 size: 12 residues. CDR3 loop: CASSDITGELFF. The CDR3 DNA reads TGCGCCAGCAGTGACATCACCGGGGAGCTGTTTTTT.

V and J are TRBV6-1 and TRBJ1-1; the match to TRBD1 covers 11 bases. Looked up from germline, CDR1 is MNHNS and CDR2 is SASEGT. With 4 bases clipped from V and 1 base from J, the junction kept 2 bases outside the gene matches. The CDR3 spans 15 residues. CDR3 DNA sequence: TGTGCCAGCAGTGGGACAGGGGGCAAGAACACTGAAGCTTTCTTT. It is translated as CASSGTGGKNTEAFF.

Comments on this clone: Other DNA variants within this sample encode the same CDR3. This chain links TRBV5-1 with TRBJ2-7, with 7 bases lining up with TRBD1. V dropped 3 bases and J dropped 2; count of bases not matched to a gene: 2. Germline CDR1 SGHRS, CDR2 YFSETQ. The CDR3 covers 13 residues. The CDR3 loop reads CASSSTGTYEQYF. CDR3 nucleotide sequence: TGCGCCAGCAGCTCGACAGGGACCTACGAGCAGTACTTC.

This sequence joins TRBV5-1 and TRBJ2-1; the match to TRBD2 covers 10 bases. Per germline, CDR1 SGHRS and CDR2 YFSETQ. V was pared by 1 base and J by 7 bases, with 5 bases of the junction left unmatched. The CDR3 is 15 amino acids. DNA of the CDR3: TGCGCCAGCAGCTTGACTAGCGGGGAGGTAAATGAGCAGTTCTTC. This encodes CASSLTSGEVNEQFF.

This clone showed up just once. Written as DNA, the CDR3 is TGTGCCAGCAGCGTAGCCAGGGGGAAGGATACGCAGTATTTT. Translation: CASSVARGKDTQYF. The V and J genes are TRBV9 and TRBJ2-3, with 7 bases identical to TRBD1. The V and J ends lost 0 bases and 6 bases, in that order; junction bases with no gene match: 4. CDR3 length equals 14 residues. From germline, CDR1 is SGDLS and CDR2 YYNGEE.

The V gene is TRBV9, the J gene TRBJ2-7; a possible D gene is TRBD2 (6 bases). CDR1 is SGDLS, CDR2 YYNGEE, per germline. Deletions cut 0 bases from V and 2 bases from J, with 12 bases between. This CDR3 has 15 residues. The CDR3 bases are TGTGCCAGCAGCGTAGGAAGCGGGCCGACCTACGAGCAGTACTTC. It codes for CASSVGSGPTYEQYF.

This clone came up a few times. The rearrangement joins TRBV5-1 to TRBJ2-3, with TRBD2 matching 11 bases. V dropped 0 bases and J dropped 6; count of bases not matched to a gene: 0. The CDR3 is made up of 14 amino acids. Germline assignment: CDR1 SGHRS and CDR2 YFSETQ. CDR3 sequence: CASSLGTSGDTQYF. CDR3 coding DNA: TGCGCCAGCAGCTTGGGGACTAGCGGGGATACGCAGTATTTT.

This clone was counted only a few times. This chain joins TRBV28 and TRBJ1-6; TRBD1 might be the D (5 bases). The germline CDR1 and CDR2 sequences are MDHEN and SYDVKM. CDR3 length equals 16 residues. V was pared by 5 bases and J by 7 bases, with 18 bases between. The DNA for the CDR3 is TGTGCCAGCAGTGGGGGTGGACGCCAGCCGAATTCACCCCTCCACTTT. Its translation: CASSGGGRQPNSPLHF.

The rearrangement uses TRBV4-2 and TRBJ2-1; the match to TRBD2 covers 7 bases. V was pared by 1 base and J by 5 bases, with 2 bases of the junction left unmatched. Looked up from germline, CDR1 is LGHNA and CDR2 is YNFKEQ. CDR3 length equals 14 residues. This chain's CDR3 is CASSQAAGDNEQFF. CDR3 nucleotides: TGTGCCAGCAGCCAAGCTGCGGGGGACAATGAGCAGTTCTTC.

This chain joins TRBV30 and TRBJ2-7; perhaps TRBD1 as D (5 bases). This CDR3 region has 13 residues. V was trimmed by 3 bases and J by 11 bases, leaving 20 bases between them. Germline CDR1 GTSNPN, CDR2 SVGIG (reference sequence). For the CDR3, the DNA is TGTGCCTGGAGCGCCACGCAGGCGCAGGGAAAGTACTTC. Translation: CAWSATQAQGKYF. Looking up the rest from reference TRBV30 and TRBJ2-7 gives the full variable domain: SQTIHQWPATLVQPVGSPLSLECTVEGTSNPNLYWYRQAAGRGLQLLFYSVGIGQISSEVPQNLSASRPQDRQFILSSKKLLLSDSGFYLCAWSATQAQGKYFGPGTRLTVT.

The table lists this clone with a count of one. The rearrangement links TRBV6-6 to TRBJ2-3, with D unclear. CDR1 is MNHNY, CDR2 SVGAGI, per germline (reference sequence). Trimming pared 7 bases from V and 5 bases from J, leaving 16 bases between. This CDR3 has 14 amino acids. CDR3 bases: TGTGCCAGCACGAGATTGGCCGGTGGAGATACGCAGTATTTT. It is translated as CASTRLAGGDTQYF.

The V call is TRBV19, the J call TRBJ2-1; 10 nucleotides align to TRBD2. The CDR3 extends over 15 amino acids. Germline V gene data show CDR1 as LNHDA and CDR2 as SQIVND (reference sequence). V lost 3 bases, J lost 8 bases, and 7 bases stayed unmatched. In DNA, the CDR3 is TGTGCCAGTAGTATCCTTAGCGGGAGGAAGGATGAGCAGTTCTTC. It specifies CASSILSGRKDEQFF.

The chain has TRBV10-2 and TRBJ2-7, with D possibly matching TRBD1 (6 bases). This CDR3 has 11 residues. CDR1 WSHSY and CDR2 SAAADI come from the germline V gene. V lost 2 bases and J 9 bases, leaving 8 bases between the germline ends. The CDR3 nucleotides are TGCGCCAGCAGTGAGCTGACAGGGCAGTACTTC. This sequence encodes CASSELTGQYF.

The genes are TRBV5-6 and TRBJ1-3; D remains ambiguous. V gave up 4 bases and J gave up 0 bases, with 5 bases separating them. The V gene's germline CDR1 is SGHDT and CDR2 YYEEEE. This CDR3 is 13 amino acids long. Written as DNA, the CDR3 is TGTGCCAGCAGCGGGCTCTCTGGAAACACCATATATTTT. Amino acids: CASSGLSGNTIYF. The complete variable domain, with remaining parts taken from reference TRBV5-6 and TRBJ1-3, reads DAGVTQSPTHLIKTRGQQVTLRCSPKSGHDTVSWYQQALGQGPQFIFQYYEEEERQRGNFPDRFSGHQFPNYSSELNVNALLLGDSALYLCASSGLSGNTIYFGEGSWLTVV.

This chain links TRBV5-4 with TRBJ1-4; perhaps TRBD1 as D (5 bases). V dropped 3 bases and J dropped 4 bases, with 13 bases sitting between them. Germline V gives CDR1 SGHNT, CDR2 YYREEE (reference sequence). The CDR3 sequence is 15 residues long. The chain's CDR3 is CASSSQGQYNEKLFF. CDR3 DNA: TGTGCCAGCAGCTCCCAGGGCCAATATAATGAAAAACTGTTTTTT.

V gene TRBV6-5 combines with J gene TRBJ2-5; 7 bases match TRBD1. Germline CDR1 is MNHEY and CDR2 is SVGAGI. The junction had 5 bases not matched to a gene; V was cut back by 5 bases and J by 5 bases. This CDR3 has 13 residues. CDR3 bases: TGTGCCAGCAGTACAAGGGGGCGGGAGACCCAGTACTTC. Amino acids: CASSTRGRETQYF.